The text below deals with one TCR beta chain. The CDR3 runs 15 residues. V was trimmed by 1 base and J by 4 bases, leaving 13 bases between them. Germline CDR1 is SGHVS and CDR2 is FQNEAQ. In the source study's methods: How many nucleated cells were present was estimated from reference gene primer amplification. Repertoires were generated with immunoSEQ multiplex PCR, while TCRdb's copy carries only in-frame clones and drops some. V and J calls plus clone size are reproduced from that table; the DNA served to infer D and trimming. The sample lists tens of thousands of clones, roughly 88% occurring once. This record comes from a study of blood T cell repertoires in COVID-19. Study-wide background: Researchers got acute and convalescent COVID-19 samples from the United States, Italy and Spain. PBMCs, B-cell-depleted T cells, or T cells were the source of the cDNA or gDNA that made up the material.

The clonotype comes from a woman aged 45-65 years with acute or convalescent COVID-19. V and J are TRBV7-8 and TRBJ1-1, with unresolved D. The sequenced material came from peripheral blood. CDR3 sequence (DNA): TGTGCCAGCAGCTTAGGGGTACAGAGACCCACTGAAGCTTTCTTT. This translates into CASSLGVQRPTEAFF.